A single sample gave rise to the 7 T cell receptor beta chains below, sequenced in a study of T cells in narcolepsy. TCRdb keeps only in-frame clones here, not all; method: immunoSEQ multiplex PCR. The sample yields around 20,000 clones, about 90% seen once. Sequenced material: CD45RA- memory CD4+ T cells from PBMCs. The receptors were sampled from a human donor with narcolepsy.

J is TRBJ1-2 and V is TRBV5-5; D not certain. CDR1 is SGHKS, CDR2 YYEKEE, per germline (reference sequence). The CDR3 consists of 14 residues. The V and J ends lost 2 bases and 4 bases respectively, with 12 bases between them. The CDR3 nucleotides read TGTGCCAGCAGCTTTGACACACCTAGCTATGGCTACACCTTC. This codes for CASSFDTPSYGYTF.

The gene calls are TRBV2 and TRBJ2-7; tentative D call: TRBD2 (6 bases). This CDR3 spans 14 amino acids. CDR1 and CDR2 (germline): SNHLY, FYNNEI. V was shortened by 9 bases and J by 2 bases, with 17 bases between the two germline ends. CDR3 in amino acids: CASQAGTAAYEQYF. CDR3 nucleotide sequence: TGTGCCAGTCAAGCCGGGACTGCTGCCTACGAGCAGTACTTC.

This clone was picked up one time. The V and J genes are TRBV5-5 and TRBJ2-1, with 9 bases fitting TRBD1. CDR1 and CDR2 from the germline V gene are SGHKS and YYEKEE (reference sequence). This CDR3 region has 13 residues. J lost 6 bases, V lost 4 bases, and 2 bases had no gene match. The CDR3 DNA follows: TGTGCCAGCAGCAGGGACAGGGTCAATGAGCAGTTCTTC. Translation gives CASSRDRVNEQFF.

This clone has only a few counts. The chain carries TRBV6-6 and TRBJ1-2; 7 positions agree with TRBD1. V shed 2 bases and J 4 bases; nucleotides not matched to a gene: 7. The CDR3 runs to 15 residues. CDR1 and CDR2 from the germline V gene are MNHNY and SVGAGI (reference sequence). DNA of the CDR3: TGTGCCAGCAGTTACGAGGGACAGACAAGCTATGGCTACACCTTC. Translating it yields CASSYEGQTSYGYTF.

The chain joins TRBV19 to TRBJ1-4; D uncertain. Germline V gene sequence: CDR1 LNHDA, CDR2 SQIVND (reference sequence). V shed 6 bases and J shed 9 bases, with 17 bases lying between them. The CDR3 is 14 residues long. The DNA of the CDR3 is TGTGCCAGTAGCCCTGGGGATTCTGGGCAAAAACTGTTTTTT. As protein: CASSPGDSGQKLFF.

The chain recombines TRBV27 with TRBJ2-7; D possibly uses TRBD1 or TRBD2 (5 bases each). The germline gives CDR1 MNHEY, CDR2 SMNVEV (reference sequence). The V and J ends lost 5 bases and 7 bases respectively, with 21 bases between them. CDR3 size: 15 residues. The DNA for the CDR3 is TGTGCCAGCAGTCGCGTTACCGGGGCTCTGGGAGAGCAGTACTTC. It specifies CASSRVTGALGEQYF.

V and J are TRBV21-1 and TRBJ2-1; no DNA check was done on the table's D call, TRBD2. TRBV21-1 is flagged as a pseudogene. The CDR3 totals 17 residues. CDR3 residues: CASRIGTSGLVGNEQFF. In DNA, the CDR3 is TGTGCCAGCAGGATAGGGACCTCGGGACTAGTTGGCAATGAGCAGTTCTTC.